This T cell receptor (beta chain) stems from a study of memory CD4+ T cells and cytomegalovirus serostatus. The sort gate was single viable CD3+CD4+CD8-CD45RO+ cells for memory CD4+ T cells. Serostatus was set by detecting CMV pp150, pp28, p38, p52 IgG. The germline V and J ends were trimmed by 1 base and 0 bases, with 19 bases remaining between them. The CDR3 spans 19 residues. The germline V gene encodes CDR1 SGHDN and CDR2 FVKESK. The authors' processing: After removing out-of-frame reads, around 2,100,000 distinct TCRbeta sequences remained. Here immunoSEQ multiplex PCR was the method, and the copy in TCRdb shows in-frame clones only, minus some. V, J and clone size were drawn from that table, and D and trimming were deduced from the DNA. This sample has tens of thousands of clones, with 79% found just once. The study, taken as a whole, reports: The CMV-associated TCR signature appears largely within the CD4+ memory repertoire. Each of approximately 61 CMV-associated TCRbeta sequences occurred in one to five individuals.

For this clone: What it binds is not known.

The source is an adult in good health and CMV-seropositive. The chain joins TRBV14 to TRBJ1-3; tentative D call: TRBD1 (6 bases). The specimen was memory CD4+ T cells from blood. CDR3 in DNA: TGTGCCAGCAGCCAAGGAGGTTTCGGGGGCCCTTTCTCTGGAAACACCATATATTTT. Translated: CASSQGGFGGPFSGNTIYF.